The sequence of this T cell receptor (beta chain) was determined in a study of blood T cell repertoires in COVID-19. This clone was seen just once. Source study methods: Researchers report that nucleated cell counts were estimated from reference gene primer amplification. The assay was immunoSEQ multiplex PCR, and TCRdb's table has in-frame clones only and misses some. From that table come the V and J calls and clone size; the DNA was used to work out D and trimming. The sample lists about 270,000 clones, around 90% occurring once. Per germline, CDR1 LGHDT and CDR2 YNNKEL (reference sequence). The CDR3 loop spans 16 amino acids. Trimming took off 4 bases at V and 3 bases at J, with 19 bases between the two ends.

This receptor was taken from a woman aged 25 to 39 with acute COVID-19. The sample consisted of PBMCs or T cells enriched from blood (not recorded which). This rearrangement joins TRBV3-1 (or the pseudogene TRBV3-2) to TRBJ2-7; D possibly corresponds to TRBD1 (6 bases). The CDR3 sequence is CASSRGFGQTDYEQYF. As DNA, the CDR3 is TGTGCCAGCAGCCGCGGGTTTGGACAGACTGACTACGAGCAGTACTTC.